A selection of T cell receptor beta chains follows, all from one sample in a study of cytomegalovirus exposure and HLA in healthy donors. Using immunoSEQ multiplex PCR, the repertoire was profiled, and TCRdb retains in-frame clones only, with some absent. The repertoire holds fewer than 200,000 clones, with roughly four fifths as singletons. Sequences were obtained from PBMCs. All receptors come from a female donor in good health and CMV-seronegative. CDR3s include the opening cysteine and the closing phenylalanine or tryptophan. The order of the fields is V gene, clone size, D gene, J gene, CDR3 protein, CDR3 DNA. The D gene is left open where the match is weak. For some rows the clone size is stated as once, few or many, or as a class when expanded; others skip it.

TRBV10-2	few	NA	TRBJ2-7	CASSEVKYRLYEQYF	TGCGCCAGCAGTGAGGTAAAATATCGACTCTACGAGCAGTACTTC
TRBV2	NA	NA	TRBJ1-2	CASSRTFYGYTF	TGTGCCAGCAGTAGGACTTTCTATGGCTACACCTTC
TRBV28	NA	NA	TRBJ1-5	CASSFQGAVYSNQPQHF	TGTGCCAGCAGTTTCCAAGGGGCAGTATATAGCAATCAGCCCCAGCATTTT
TRBV28	NA	NA	TRBJ2-7	CASSTPEAGVYEQYF	TGTGCCAGCAGTACCCCCGAAGCAGGTGTCTACGAGCAGTACTTC
TRBV6-5	NA	TRBD2	TRBJ2-5	CASKRASGRETQYF	TGTGCCAGCAAAAGGGCTAGCGGGAGAGAGACCCAGTACTTC
TRBV2	NA	NA	TRBJ1-2	CASSPQGNYGYTF	TGTGCCAGCAGTCCTCAGGGGAACTATGGCTACACCTTC
TRBV30	NA	NA	TRBJ1-5	CAWSEAAGGQPQHF	TGTGCCTGGAGTGAGGCGGCCGGGGGGCAGCCCCAGCATTTT
TRBV27	NA	NA	TRBJ1-2	CASSPGQTPQGGYTF	TGTGCCAGTTCTCCGGGACAAACCCCCCAGGGGGGCTACACCTTC
TRBV25-1	NA	TRBD2	TRBJ2-7	CASSDGLAGGGGYEQYF	TGTGCCAGCAGTGATGGACTAGCGGGAGGGGGCGGCTACGAGCAGTACTTC
TRBV5-1	NA	NA	TRBJ2-7	CASSLGTRAGVGEQYF	TGCGCCAGCAGCTTGGGGACTCGGGCCGGTGTGGGCGAGCAGTACTTC
TRBV4-1	NA	NA	TRBJ2-3	CASSQRERRGLRDTQYF	TGCGCCAGCAGCCAGAGGGAGAGGCGCGGGTTACGAGATACGCAGTATTTT
TRBV7-9	NA	TRBD1	TRBJ1-4	CASSSTGQGVVATNEKLFF	TGTGCCAGCAGCTCGACCGGACAGGGAGTAGTTGCAACTAATGAAAAACTGTTTTTT
TRBV5-1	NA	NA	TRBJ2-3	CASSPARTQSHTQYF	TGCGCCAGCAGCCCGGCGCGGACTCAATCGCATACGCAGTATTTT